Sequencing of this T cell receptor (beta chain) was carried out in a study of shared clonotypes between healthy human individuals. Study overall: Donors had three CD4 naive, three CD4 memory, two CD8 naive and one CD8 memory plate apiece.

Clones were read by immunoSEQ multiplex PCR, and TCRdb kept only the in-frame ones, dropping some. The repertoire holds over a million clones, 98% seen once, with around 0.47% in the top ten. CDR3 length: 16 amino acids. Germline CDR1 LGHNA, CDR2 YSLEER. J lost 6 bases, V lost 0 bases, and 4 bases had no gene match. The source of this sequence is a man under 40 in good health. Material for sequencing was naive CD4+ T cells sorted from blood. Subset here: CD45RA+ positively selected. The chain joins TRBV4-3 to TRBJ1-4; 10 bases line up with TRBD1. DNA for the CDR3: TGCGCCAGCAGCCAAGACCGGGGACAGGGGTATGAAAAACTGTTTTTT. This gives the protein CASSQDRGQGYEKLFF.